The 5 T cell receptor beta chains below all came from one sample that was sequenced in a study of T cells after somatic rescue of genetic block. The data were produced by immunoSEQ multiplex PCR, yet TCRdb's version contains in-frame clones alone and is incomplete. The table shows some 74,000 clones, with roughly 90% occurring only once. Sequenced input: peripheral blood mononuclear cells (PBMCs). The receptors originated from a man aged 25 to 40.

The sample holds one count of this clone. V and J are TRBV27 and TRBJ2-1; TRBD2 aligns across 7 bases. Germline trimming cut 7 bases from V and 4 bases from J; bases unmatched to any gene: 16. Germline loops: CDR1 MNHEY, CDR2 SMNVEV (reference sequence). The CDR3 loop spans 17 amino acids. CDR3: CASTPGGSGVGYNEQFF. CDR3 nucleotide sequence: TGTGCCAGCACCCCGGGGGGAAGCGGAGTCGGTTACAATGAGCAGTTCTTC.

The CDR3 sequence is CASSFGNTEAFF. CDR3 bases: TGTGCCAGCAGCTTCGGGAACACTGAAGCTTTCTTT. The chain uses TRBV7-9 and TRBJ1-1, with D hard to call. The germline CDR1 and CDR2 sequences are SEHNR and FQNEAQ (reference sequence). CDR3 length: 12 amino acids. V lost 3 bases to trimming and J lost 1 base, with 3 bases between them.

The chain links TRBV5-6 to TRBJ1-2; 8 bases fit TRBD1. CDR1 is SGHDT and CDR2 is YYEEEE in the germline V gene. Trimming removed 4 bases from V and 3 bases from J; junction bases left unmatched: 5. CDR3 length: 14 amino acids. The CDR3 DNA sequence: TGTGCCAGCAGCGCCAGGGGGCGCGACTATGGCTACACCTTC. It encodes CASSARGRDYGYTF. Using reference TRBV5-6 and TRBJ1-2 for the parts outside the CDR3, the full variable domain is DAGVTQSPTHLIKTRGQQVTLRCSPKSGHDTVSWYQQALGQGPQFIFQYYEEEERQRGNFPDRFSGHQFPNYSSELNVNALLLGDSALYLCASSARGRDYGYTFGSGTRLTVV.

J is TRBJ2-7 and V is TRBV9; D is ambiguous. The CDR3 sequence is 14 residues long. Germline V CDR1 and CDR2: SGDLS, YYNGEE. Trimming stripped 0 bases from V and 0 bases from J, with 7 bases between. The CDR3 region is CASSVDASSYEQYF. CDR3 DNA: TGTGCCAGCAGCGTAGATGCCAGCTCCTACGAGCAGTACTTC.

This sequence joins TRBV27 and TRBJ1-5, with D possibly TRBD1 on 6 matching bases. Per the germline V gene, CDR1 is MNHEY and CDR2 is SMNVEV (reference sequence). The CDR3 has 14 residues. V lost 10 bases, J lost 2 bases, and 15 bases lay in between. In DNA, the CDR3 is TGTGCCACCCAAGGGGGTTCGGGCAATCAGCCCCAGCATTTT. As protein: CATQGGSGNQPQHF.